A single sample gave rise to the 17 T cell receptor beta chains below, sequenced in a study of PD-L1 blockade in urothelial cancer. Data came from immunoSEQ multiplex PCR; TCRdb stores just in-frame clones and leaves some out. Of about 29,000 clones in the sample, approximately 86% were seen once. This sample comprised PBMCs, obtained around atezolizumab (anti-PD-L1) treatment. The receptors were gathered from a man aged 45-65 years with urothelial cancer.

This clone appeared a few times. The rearrangement joins TRBV7-3 to TRBJ2-1; 10 bases fit TRBD2. This CDR3 has 15 residues. CDR1 and CDR2 (germline): SGHTA, FQGTGA. With V trimmed by 5 bases and J by 4 bases, 5 bases remained unmatched. CDR3 residues: CASSPPGLAYNEQFF. CDR3 in DNA: TGTGCCAGCAGCCCGCCGGGACTAGCGTACAATGAGCAGTTCTTC.

This rearrangement joins TRBV18 to TRBJ1-4; D may be TRBD1 (6 bases). The germline V gene encodes CDR1 KGHSH and CDR2 LQKENI. The CDR3 length is 13 residues. V gave up 3 bases and J gave up 10 bases, with 12 bases separating them. The CDR3 here is CASSPDGGAKLFF. In DNA form, the CDR3 reads TGTGCCAGCTCACCGGACGGGGGGGCAAAACTGTTTTTT.

This chain connects TRBV13 to TRBJ2-7; 10 bases are shared with TRBD2. Germline V lookup: CDR1 PRHDT, CDR2 FYEKMQ (reference sequence). The CDR3 has 15 amino acids. With V trimmed by 5 bases and J by 4 bases, 8 bases remained unmatched. This CDR3 reads CASSTYSSGSYEQYF. In nucleotides, the CDR3 is TGTGCCAGCAGCACTTATTCTAGCGGGAGTTACGAGCAGTACTTC.

The chain links TRBV11-2 to TRBJ2-1, with D maybe TRBD2 (5 bases). Trimming cost V 3 bases and J 4 bases, with 10 bases left between them. Looked up from germline, CDR1 is SGHAT and CDR2 is FQNNGV. The CDR3 runs to 14 residues. The CDR3 spells CASSLERIYNEQFF. The CDR3 nucleotides are TGTGCCAGCAGCTTGGAGCGGATTTACAATGAGCAGTTCTTC.

The sample holds one count of this clone. DNA of the CDR3: TGTGCCTGGAGTGGGGGACAGGGAATTTTAGATACGCAGTATTTT. Its protein is CAWSGGQGILDTQYF. J is TRBJ2-3 and V is TRBV30; 9 positions match TRBD1. V dropped 1 base and J dropped 5; count of bases not matched to a gene: 7. The germline V gene encodes CDR1 GTSNPN and CDR2 SVGIG (reference sequence). CDR3 length: 15 amino acids.

The chain has TRBV19 and TRBJ1-5; 11 positions match TRBD1. Per the germline V gene, CDR1 is LNHDA and CDR2 is SQIVND (reference sequence). J was trimmed by 1 base and V by 6 bases; bases with no gene match: 5. This CDR3 has 16 residues. CDR3 in amino acids: CASRSRDRGSNQPQHF. DNA of the CDR3: TGTGCCAGTAGGAGCCGGGACAGGGGGAGCAATCAGCCCCAGCATTTT.

In its sample, this clone is medium-sized. The V gene is TRBV27, the J gene TRBJ1-2, with TRBD1 matching over 7 bases. Germline-derived CDR1 and CDR2 are MNHEY and SMNVEV (reference sequence). Unmatched junction bases numbered 7, after V lost 5 bases and J lost 4 bases. The length of the CDR3 is 14 residues. The CDR3 sequence is CASSLQGNPYGYTF. DNA for the CDR3: TGTGCCAGCAGTCTACAGGGGAACCCCTATGGCTACACCTTC.

The chain has TRBV11-1 and TRBJ2-5; perhaps TRBD1 as D (5 bases). This CDR3 contains 19 residues. Germline CDR1 is SGHAT and CDR2 is FQDESV (reference sequence). V was pared by 6 bases and J by 5 bases, with 31 bases between. The CDR3 DNA follows: TGTGCCAGCAGTTTCAGGGCTTTGTTTGGGGCTGAGACAGAGGAGACCCAGTACTTC. Residues: CASSFRALFGAETEETQYF.

V gene TRBV29-1 combines with J gene TRBJ1-4; TRBD1 matches at 10 bases. Germline loops: CDR1 SQVTM, CDR2 ANQGSEA. This CDR3 spans 13 amino acids. V lost 7 bases and J lost 7; bases outside the gene matches: 6. The CDR3 here is CSAVTGGFEKLFF. The DNA of the CDR3 is TGCAGCGCTGTGACAGGGGGCTTTGAAAAACTGTTTTTT. Full variable domain (missing parts from reference TRBV29-1 and TRBJ1-4): SAVISQKPSRDICQRGTSLTIQCQVDSQVTMMFWYRQQPGQSLTLIATANQGSEATYESGFVIDKFPISRPNLTFSTLTVSNMSPEDSSIYLCSAVTGGFEKLFFGSGTQLSVL.

The chain is built from TRBV18 and TRBJ2-7; D perhaps matches TRBD2 (5 bases). Germline V gene data show CDR1 as KGHSH and CDR2 as LQKENI. V lost 0 bases and J 6 bases, leaving 9 bases between the germline ends. The CDR3 is 13 amino acids. This CDR3 is CASSPPLASEQYF. The CDR3 DNA sequence: TGTGCCAGCTCACCACCGCTAGCCTCCGAGCAGTACTTC.

The V gene is TRBV9, the J gene TRBJ2-2; D might be TRBD1 (6 bases). Germline V gene lookup returns CDR1 SGDLS and CDR2 YYNGEE. The CDR3 is made up of 14 amino acids. V shed 4 bases and J shed 4 bases, with 11 bases lying between them. DNA of the CDR3: TGTGCCAGCAGCACAGGACAGACCACCGGGGAGCTGTTTTTT. This encodes CASSTGQTTGELFF. The variable domain in full, completed from reference TRBV9 and TRBJ2-2, reads DSGVTQTPKHLITATGQRVTLRCSPRSGDLSVYWYQQSLDQGLQFLIQYYNGEERAKGNILERFSAQQFPDLHSELNLSSLELGDSALYFCASSTGQTTGELFFGEGSRLTVL.

CDR3 coding DNA: TGCGCCAGCAGCCAAGATCTGGACACCCAAGCCAAAAACATTCAGTACTTC. Its translation is CASSQDLDTQAKNIQYF. The chain employs TRBV4-1 and TRBJ2-4; TRBD1 might be the D (5 bases). The length of the CDR3 is 17 residues. V was pared by 0 bases and J by 0 bases, with 12 bases between. Germline V gene data show CDR1 as MGHRA and CDR2 as YSYEKL.

V is TRBV4-1 and J is TRBJ1-4; D ambiguous. The V gene lost 3 bases and the J gene lost 0 bases, with 5 bases spanning the gap. The CDR3 extends over 14 amino acids. Germline assignment: CDR1 MGHRA and CDR2 YSYEKL. The CDR3 region has the DNA TGCGCCAGCAGCCACTTAGCAACTAATGAAAAACTGTTTTTT. Its protein product is CASSHLATNEKLFF.

This rearrangement joins TRBV27 to TRBJ1-1; D is unclear. Between the trimmed V and J ends, which lost 4 bases and 0 bases, there was a span of 12 bases. The germline V gene encodes CDR1 MNHEY and CDR2 SMNVEV (reference sequence). There are 15 residues in the CDR3. CDR3 in amino acids: CASSSGKGMNTEAFF. For the CDR3, the DNA is TGTGCCAGCAGTTCGGGGAAGGGTATGAACACTGAAGCTTTCTTT.

The chain is built from TRBV4-2 and TRBJ2-7; 8 bases map to TRBD1. Losses at the gene ends were 1 base for V and 4 bases for J; bases not matched to a gene: 9. Germline lookup yields CDR1 LGHNA and CDR2 YNFKEQ. This CDR3 spans 16 amino acids. Here the CDR3 DNA reads TGTGCCAGCAGCCAAGTTATGGACAGGGTAAGATACGAGCAGTACTTC. Its translation: CASSQVMDRVRYEQYF.

V and J are TRBV29-1 and TRBJ2-3; 8 bases line up with TRBD1. CDR1 SQVTM and CDR2 ANQGSEA come from the germline V gene. The CDR3 is 16 residues long. In nucleotides, the CDR3 is TGCAGTATAATAGGGGGACCGGGACAGGCCACAGATACGCAGTATTTT. Protein: CSIIGGPGQATDTQYF.

This clone showed up just once. The rearrangement joins TRBV4-1 to TRBJ1-5; 8 positions agree with TRBD1. Germline CDR1 and CDR2: MGHRA and YSYEKL. The CDR3 covers 15 residues. With V trimmed by 2 bases and J by 5 bases, 5 bases remained unmatched. The CDR3 DNA sequence: TGCGCCAGCAGCCAATTAGGGACAGGAGATCAGCCCCAGCATTTT. This sequence encodes CASSQLGTGDQPQHF.